This T cell receptor (beta chain) came from a study of a mutant IDH1 vaccine in newly diagnosed glioma. Documented time point: week 11, during vaccination. A 20-mer mutant IDH1 peptide at 300 ug was injected subcutaneously with topical imiquimod. With regard to this clone: What it binds is not known. Compared with germline, one end of the junction differs, possibly owing to a read error.

Sequencing was performed with immunoSEQ multiplex PCR; in TCRdb, only in-frame clones are kept and a portion is missing. The table has fewer than 35,000 clones, 90% seen once. CDR1 is MGHRA, CDR2 YSYEKL, per germline. CDR3 length equals 13 residues. The specimen comprised PBMCs, sampled from a glioma patient whose treatment included an IDH1 peptide vaccine. This sequence joins TRBV4-1 and TRBJ2-3; no definite D call. The clonotype comes from a man aged 18 to 30 with glioma. The CDR3 region is CASSQETTYTQYF. The CDR3 nucleotides are TGCGCCAGCAGCCAAGAAACCACATATACGCAGTATTTT.